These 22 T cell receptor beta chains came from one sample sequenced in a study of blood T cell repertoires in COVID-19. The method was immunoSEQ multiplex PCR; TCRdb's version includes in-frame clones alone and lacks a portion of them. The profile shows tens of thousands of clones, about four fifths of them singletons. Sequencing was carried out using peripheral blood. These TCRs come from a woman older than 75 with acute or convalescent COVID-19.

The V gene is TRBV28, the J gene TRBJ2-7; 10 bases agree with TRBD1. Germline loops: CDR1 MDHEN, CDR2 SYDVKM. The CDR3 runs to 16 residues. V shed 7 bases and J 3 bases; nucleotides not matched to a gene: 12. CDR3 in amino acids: CASTFYGQGVFYEQYF. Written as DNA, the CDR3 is TGTGCCAGCACTTTCTACGGACAGGGGGTGTTCTACGAGCAGTACTTC. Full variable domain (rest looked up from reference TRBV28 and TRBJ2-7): DVKVTQSSRYLVKRTGEKVFLECVQDMDHENMFWYRQDPGLGLRLIYFSYDVKMKEKGDIPEGYSVSREKKERFSLILESASTNQTSMYLCASTFYGQGVFYEQYFGPGTRLTVT.

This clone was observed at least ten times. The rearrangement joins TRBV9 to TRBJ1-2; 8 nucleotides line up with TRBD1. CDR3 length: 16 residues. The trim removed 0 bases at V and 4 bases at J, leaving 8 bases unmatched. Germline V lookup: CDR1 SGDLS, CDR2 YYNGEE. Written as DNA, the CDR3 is TGTGCCAGCAGCGTAGCTGCCCAGGGGGCCCCCTATGGCTACACCTTC. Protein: CASSVAAQGAPYGYTF.

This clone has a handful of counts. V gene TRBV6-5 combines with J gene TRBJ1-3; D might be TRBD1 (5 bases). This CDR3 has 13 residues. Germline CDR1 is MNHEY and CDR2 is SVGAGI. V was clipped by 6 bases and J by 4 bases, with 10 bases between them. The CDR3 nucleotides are TGTGCCAGCAGACTCCAGGGCGGAAACACCATATATTTT. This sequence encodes CASRLQGGNTIYF.

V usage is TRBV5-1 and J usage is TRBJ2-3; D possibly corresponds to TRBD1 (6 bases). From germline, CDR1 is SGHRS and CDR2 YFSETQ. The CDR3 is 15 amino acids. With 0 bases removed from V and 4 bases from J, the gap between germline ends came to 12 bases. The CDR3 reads CASSLEGVGADTQYF. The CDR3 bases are TGCGCCAGCAGCTTGGAGGGGGTTGGGGCAGATACGCAGTATTTT.

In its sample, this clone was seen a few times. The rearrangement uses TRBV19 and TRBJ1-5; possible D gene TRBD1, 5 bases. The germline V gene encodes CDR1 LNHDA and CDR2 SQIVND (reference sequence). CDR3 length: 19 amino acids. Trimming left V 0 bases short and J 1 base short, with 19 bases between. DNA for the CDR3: TGTGCCAGTAGTATAGATCCCCCAGGGATTGTGGGGAGCAATCAGCCCCAGCATTTT. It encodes CASSIDPPGIVGSNQPQHF.

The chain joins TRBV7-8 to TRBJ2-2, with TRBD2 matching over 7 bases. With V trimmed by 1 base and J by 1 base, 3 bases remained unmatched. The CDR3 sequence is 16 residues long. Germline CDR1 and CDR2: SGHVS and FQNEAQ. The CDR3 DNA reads TGTGCCAGCAGCTTAGGGGGAGGGTGGAACACCGGGGAGCTGTTTTTT. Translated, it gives CASSLGGGWNTGELFF.

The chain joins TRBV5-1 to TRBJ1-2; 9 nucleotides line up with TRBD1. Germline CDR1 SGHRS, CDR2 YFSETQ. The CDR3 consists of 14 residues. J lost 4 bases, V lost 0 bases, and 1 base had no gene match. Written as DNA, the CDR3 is TGCGCCAGCAGCTTGGAGGGACAGGGCTATGGCTACACCTTC. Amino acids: CASSLEGQGYGYTF.

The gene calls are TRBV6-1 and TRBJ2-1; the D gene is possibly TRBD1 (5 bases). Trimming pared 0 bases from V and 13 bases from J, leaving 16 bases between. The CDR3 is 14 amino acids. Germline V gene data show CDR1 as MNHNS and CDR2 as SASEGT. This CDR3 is CASSEAGLVTSQFF. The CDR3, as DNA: TGTGCCAGCAGTGAAGCGGGGCTAGTTACGAGTCAGTTCTTC.

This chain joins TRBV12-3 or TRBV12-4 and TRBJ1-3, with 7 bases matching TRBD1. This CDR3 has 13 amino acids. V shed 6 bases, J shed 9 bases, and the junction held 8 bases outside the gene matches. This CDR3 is CASSITGVGTIYF. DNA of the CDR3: TGTGCCAGCAGCATAACAGGGGTTGGCACCATATATTTT.

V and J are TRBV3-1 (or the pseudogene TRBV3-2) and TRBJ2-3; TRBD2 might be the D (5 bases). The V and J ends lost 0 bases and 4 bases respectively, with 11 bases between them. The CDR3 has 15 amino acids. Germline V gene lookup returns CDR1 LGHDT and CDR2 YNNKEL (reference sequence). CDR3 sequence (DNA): TGTGCCAGCAGCCAAGATTTAGCTAGCCCAGATACGCAGTATTTT. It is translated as CASSQDLASPDTQYF.

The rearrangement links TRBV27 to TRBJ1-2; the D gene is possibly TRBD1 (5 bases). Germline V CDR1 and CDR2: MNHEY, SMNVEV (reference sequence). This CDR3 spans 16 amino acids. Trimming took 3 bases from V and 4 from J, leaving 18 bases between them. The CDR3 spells CASSFLVAGTPYGYTF. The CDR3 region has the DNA TGTGCCAGCAGTTTCTTGGTCGCGGGGACCCCCTATGGCTACACCTTC.

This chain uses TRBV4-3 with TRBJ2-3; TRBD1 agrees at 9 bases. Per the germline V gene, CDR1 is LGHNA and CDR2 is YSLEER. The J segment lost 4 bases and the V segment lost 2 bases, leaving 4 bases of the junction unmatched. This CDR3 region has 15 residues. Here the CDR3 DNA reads TGCGCCAGCAGCCAACCGGGACAGGGCGCAGATACGCAGTATTTT. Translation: CASSQPGQGADTQYF.

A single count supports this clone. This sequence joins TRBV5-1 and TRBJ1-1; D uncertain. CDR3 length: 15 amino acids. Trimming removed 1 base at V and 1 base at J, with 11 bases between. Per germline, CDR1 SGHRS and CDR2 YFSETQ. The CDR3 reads CASSLRTNPNTEAFF. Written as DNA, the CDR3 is TGCGCCAGCAGCTTGAGAACAAATCCGAACACTGAAGCTTTCTTT. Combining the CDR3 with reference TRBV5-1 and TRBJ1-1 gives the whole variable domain KAGVTQTPRYLIKTRGQQVTLSCSPISGHRSVSWYQQTPGQGLQFLFEYFSETQRNKGNFPGRFSGRQFSNSRSEMNVSTLELGDSALYLCASSLRTNPNTEAFFGQGTRLTVV.

The CDR3 reads CASKFLDRTADGYTF. DNA for the CDR3: TGTGCCAGCAAATTCTTAGATCGAACAGCGGATGGCTACACCTTC. This chain links TRBV27 with TRBJ1-2; no reliable D call. Trimming removed 7 bases from V and 6 bases from J, with 21 bases in between. Germline assignment: CDR1 MNHEY and CDR2 SMNVEV (reference sequence). The CDR3 is made up of 15 amino acids.

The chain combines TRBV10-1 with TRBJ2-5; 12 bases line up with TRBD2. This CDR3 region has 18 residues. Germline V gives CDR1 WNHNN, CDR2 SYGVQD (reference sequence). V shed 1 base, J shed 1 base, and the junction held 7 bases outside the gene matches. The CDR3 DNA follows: TGCGCCAGCAGTGAGTATCCGACTAGCGGGAGCCCCCAAGAGACCCAGTACTTC. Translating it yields CASSEYPTSGSPQETQYF.

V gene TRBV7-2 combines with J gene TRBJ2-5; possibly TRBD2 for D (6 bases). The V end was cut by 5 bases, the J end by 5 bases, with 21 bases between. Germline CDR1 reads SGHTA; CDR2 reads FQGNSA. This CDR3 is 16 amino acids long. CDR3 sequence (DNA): TGTGCCAGCAGCCCGGGTTGGTTCGGGAGAATGGAGACCCAGTACTTC. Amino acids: CASSPGWFGRMETQYF.

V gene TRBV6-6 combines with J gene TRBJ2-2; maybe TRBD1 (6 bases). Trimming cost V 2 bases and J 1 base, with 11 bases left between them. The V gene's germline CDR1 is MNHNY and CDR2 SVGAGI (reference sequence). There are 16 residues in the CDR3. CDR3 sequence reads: CASSYSQGRNTGELFF. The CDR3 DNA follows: TGTGCCAGCAGTTACAGTCAGGGGAGGAACACCGGGGAGCTGTTTTTT.

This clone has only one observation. This CDR3 reads CATSRDFTGVHSYEQYF. The CDR3 DNA is TGTGCCACCAGCAGAGATTTTACAGGGGTCCACTCCTACGAGCAGTACTTC. The chain combines TRBV15 with TRBJ2-7; TRBD1 agrees at 7 bases. This CDR3 region has 17 residues. Germline trimming cut 0 bases from V and 0 bases from J; bases unmatched to any gene: 8. Per germline, CDR1 LNHNV and CDR2 YYDKDF (reference sequence).

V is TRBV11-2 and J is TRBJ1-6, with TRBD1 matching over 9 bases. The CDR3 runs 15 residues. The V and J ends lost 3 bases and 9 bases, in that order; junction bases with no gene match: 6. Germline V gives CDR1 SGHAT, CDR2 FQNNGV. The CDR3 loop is CASSFTGTGSSPLHF. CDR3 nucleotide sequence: TGTGCCAGCAGCTTTACCGGGACAGGGAGTTCACCCCTCCACTTT.

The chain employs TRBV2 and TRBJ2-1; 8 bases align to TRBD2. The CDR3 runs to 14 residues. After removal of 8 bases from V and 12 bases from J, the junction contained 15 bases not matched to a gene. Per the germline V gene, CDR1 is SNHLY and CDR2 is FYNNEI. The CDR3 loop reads CASGRWEAGVLQFF. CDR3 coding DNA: TGTGCCAGCGGGCGATGGGAAGCGGGAGTATTGCAGTTCTTC.

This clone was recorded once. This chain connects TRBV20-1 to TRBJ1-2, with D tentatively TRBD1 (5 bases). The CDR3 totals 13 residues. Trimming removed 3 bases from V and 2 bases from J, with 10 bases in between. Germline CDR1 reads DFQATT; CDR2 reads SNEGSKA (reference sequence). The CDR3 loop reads CSASRGTNYGYTF. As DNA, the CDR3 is TGCAGTGCTAGTCGGGGGACGAACTATGGCTACACCTTC.

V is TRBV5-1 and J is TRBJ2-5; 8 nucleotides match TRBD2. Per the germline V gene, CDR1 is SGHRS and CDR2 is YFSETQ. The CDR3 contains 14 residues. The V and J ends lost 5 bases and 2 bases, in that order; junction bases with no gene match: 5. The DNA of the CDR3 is TGCGCCAGCAGTCCCACTAGCGGACAAGAGACCCAGTACTTC. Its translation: CASSPTSGQETQYF.